Below, 3 T cell receptor beta chains from the same sample are listed, as sequenced in a study of long-term antiretroviral therapy in people with HIV. At the survey level, the v3.0 immunoSEQ assay was run. TCRdb's table, derived via immunoSEQ multiplex PCR, lists solely in-frame clones and lacks some. The repertoire consists of 30,000 to 40,000 clones, with more than 75% occurring once and the leading ten covering approximately 2.9%. The sequencing used unsorted PBMCs, collected 1.9 years after starting antiretroviral therapy. These receptors all come from a man aged 18 to 29 with HIV.

The rearrangement joins TRBV4-1 to TRBJ2-2; 7 bases are a match to TRBD1. The V gene's germline CDR1 is MGHRA and CDR2 YSYEKL. After removal of 2 bases from V and 1 base from J, the junction contained 4 bases not matched to a gene. The CDR3 length is 16 residues. For the CDR3, the DNA is TGCGCCAGCAGCCAACCCAGACAGGGGAACACCGGGGAGCTGTTTTTT. Translating it yields CASSQPRQGNTGELFF.

This chain connects TRBV10-2 to TRBJ1-6, with D perhaps TRBD1 (5 bases). V lost 3 bases, J lost 10 bases, and 16 bases lay in between. CDR3 length equals 15 residues. Germline V lookup: CDR1 WSHSY, CDR2 SAAADI. CDR3 bases: TGCGCCAGCAGTGAAGAAGGGGAAGGTTGGTCACCCCTCCACTTT. Translating it yields CASSEEGEGWSPLHF.

The V gene is TRBV5-1, the J gene TRBJ1-1, with 9 bases identical to TRBD1. Trimming at V came to 3 bases and at J to 5 bases, leaving 11 bases not matched to a gene. The CDR3 consists of 16 residues. The germline gives CDR1 SGHRS, CDR2 YFSETQ. The CDR3: CASSSPPGQGRTEAFF. CDR3 nucleotides: TGCGCCAGCAGCTCGCCCCCGGGACAGGGACGGACTGAAGCTTTCTTT.